Listed below are T cell receptor beta chains from one sample, sequenced in a study of T-cell reconstitution after alpha-beta-depleted transplantation in children. Each CDR3 protein gets one entry after TCRdb re-called the PCR reads with MiXCR. The sample has 600,000 to 800,000 distinct CDR3 sequences; around 13% are singletons. This sample comprised PBMCs, obtained before TCRalphabeta/CD19-depleted stem cell transplant. These receptors were collected from a girl aged 2 to 10 with congenital amegakaryocytic thrombocytopenia, due to receive a stem cell transplant. CDR3s include the opening cysteine and the closing phenylalanine or tryptophan. D genes are given only for firm matches. Where a row states a size, it is once, few, many or the class of an expanded clone; other rows omit it.

v_gene: TRBV5-1
j_gene: TRBJ2-3
abundance: many
d_gene: NA
CDR3aa: CASSFLSGSTDTQYF
CDR3nt: TGCGCCAGCAGCTTTTTGAGCGGATCCACAGATACGCAGTATTTT

v_gene: TRBV7-2
j_gene: TRBJ2-3
abundance: NA
d_gene: TRBD2
CDR3aa: CATARGLAGADTQYF
CDR3nt: TGTGCCACAGCCCGGGGACTAGCGGGAGCAGATACGCAGTATTTT

v_gene: TRBV7-8
j_gene: TRBJ2-7
abundance: few
d_gene: TRBD2
CDR3aa: CASSIAGGVYYEQYF
CDR3nt: TGTGCCAGCAGTATAGCGGGAGGGGTATACTACGAGCAGTACTTC

v_gene: TRBV20-1
j_gene: TRBJ2-3
abundance: many
d_gene: NA
CDR3aa: CSAIGTSTDTQYF
CDR3nt: TGCAGTGCCATTGGGACTAGCACAGATACGCAGTATTTT

v_gene: TRBV5-5
j_gene: TRBJ2-5
abundance: few
d_gene: NA
CDR3aa: CASSSKTVGWETQYF
CDR3nt: TGTGCCAGCAGTTCTAAGACTGTGGGGTGGGAGACCCAGTACTTC

v_gene: TRBV11-2
j_gene: TRBJ2-1
abundance: few
d_gene: TRBD1
CDR3aa: CASSWDRVGYNEQFF
CDR3nt: TGTGCCAGCAGCTGGGACAGGGTAGGTTACAATGAGCAGTTCTTC

v_gene: TRBV20-1
j_gene: TRBJ1-5
abundance: NA
d_gene: NA
CDR3aa: CSAWRQVSNQPQHF
CDR3nt: TGCAGTGCTTGGAGACAGGTTTCAAATCAGCCCCAGCATTTT

v_gene: TRBV20-1
j_gene: TRBJ2-7
abundance: few
d_gene: NA
CDR3aa: CSVQGSGEQYF
CDR3nt: TGCAGTGTCCAGGGGTCGGGAGAGCAGTACTTC

v_gene: TRBV7-2
j_gene: TRBJ2-7
abundance: NA
d_gene: NA
CDR3aa: CASSLTGPRDGEQYF
CDR3nt: TGTGCCAGCAGCTTAACAGGACCCAGAGACGGCGAGCAGTACTTC

v_gene: TRBV12-3/TRBV12-4
j_gene: TRBJ1-5
abundance: NA
d_gene: NA
CDR3aa: CASRGPADNQPQHF
CDR3nt: TGTGCCAGCAGAGGGCCCGCCGACAATCAGCCCCAGCATTTT

v_gene: TRBV20-1
j_gene: TRBJ2-1
abundance: few
d_gene: NA
CDR3aa: CSARDFGGIVNFEQFF
CDR3nt: TGCAGTGCTAGAGATTTCGGTGGAATAGTTAACTTTGAGCAGTTCTTC

v_gene: TRBV27
j_gene: TRBJ2-5
abundance: NA
d_gene: TRBD2
CDR3aa: CASRLAGVETQYF
CDR3nt: TGTGCCAGCCGACTAGCGGGAGTGGAGACCCAGTACTTC

v_gene: TRBV20-1
j_gene: TRBJ2-1
abundance: few
d_gene: NA
CDR3aa: CSARIRGTVYNEQFF
CDR3nt: TGCAGTGCTAGGATCCGGGGGACGGTGTACAATGAGCAGTTCTTC

v_gene: TRBV7-2
j_gene: TRBJ2-7
abundance: many
d_gene: NA
CDR3aa: CASSLVGGGLDEQYF
CDR3nt: TGTGCCAGCAGCTTAGTGGGTGGGGGGTTGGACGAGCAGTACTTC

v_gene: TRBV5-1
j_gene: TRBJ1-5
abundance: many
d_gene: NA
CDR3aa: CASSVTSNQPQHF
CDR3nt: TGCGCCAGCAGCGTCACCAGCAATCAGCCCCAGCATTTT

v_gene: TRBV20-1
j_gene: TRBJ2-1
abundance: few
d_gene: NA
CDR3aa: CSASKRLAIEQFF
CDR3nt: TGCAGTGCTAGTAAGCGGCTAGCGATAGAGCAGTTCTTC

v_gene: TRBV7-8
j_gene: TRBJ2-3
abundance: many
d_gene: NA
CDR3aa: CASSLARLARSDTQYF
CDR3nt: TGTGCCAGCAGCTTAGCGCGGCTAGCGAGGTCAGATACGCAGTATTTT

v_gene: TRBV5-1
j_gene: TRBJ1-2
abundance: NA
d_gene: NA
CDR3aa: CASSLAFHYGYTF
CDR3nt: TGCGCCAGCAGCTTGGCTTTCCACTATGGCTACACCTTC

v_gene: TRBV3-1
j_gene: TRBJ2-1
abundance: few
d_gene: TRBD2
CDR3aa: CASSQYFSRGSYNEQFF
CDR3nt: TGTGCCAGCAGCCAGTACTTTTCGCGGGGGTCCTACAATGAGCAGTTCTTC

v_gene: TRBV18
j_gene: TRBJ2-6
abundance: many
d_gene: NA
CDR3aa: CASSPRSSRSGANVLTF
CDR3nt: TGTGCCAGCTCACCAAGGTCGAGTAGGTCTGGGGCCAACGTCCTGACTTTC

v_gene: TRBV10-3
j_gene: TRBJ2-3
abundance: many
d_gene: NA
CDR3aa: CAISAGKDTDTQYF
CDR3nt: TGTGCCATCAGTGCAGGGAAGGACACAGATACGCAGTATTTT

v_gene: TRBV5-1
j_gene: TRBJ2-2
abundance: many
d_gene: NA
CDR3aa: CASSLGNLASGELFF
CDR3nt: TGCGCCAGCAGCTTGGGAAACCTAGCGTCCGGGGAGCTGTTTTTT

v_gene: TRBV5-1
j_gene: TRBJ2-1
abundance: few
d_gene: NA
CDR3aa: CASSPFEGRGNEQFF
CDR3nt: TGCGCCAGCAGCCCCTTTGAGGGACGGGGCAATGAGCAGTTCTTC

v_gene: TRBV6-1
j_gene: TRBJ2-1
abundance: many
d_gene: NA
CDR3aa: CASRPTWGLYNEQFF
CDR3nt: TGTGCCAGCAGACCGACTTGGGGATTGTACAATGAGCAGTTCTTC

v_gene: TRBV5-1
j_gene: TRBJ1-2
abundance: many
d_gene: NA
CDR3aa: CASSSDDIGYTF
CDR3nt: TGCGCCAGCAGCTCCGACGACATTGGCTACACCTTC

v_gene: TRBV24-1
j_gene: TRBJ2-5
abundance: few
d_gene: TRBD2
CDR3aa: CATSDPGLAGQQETQYF
CDR3nt: TGTGCCACCAGTGACCCGGGACTAGCGGGACAGCAAGAGACCCAGTACTTC

v_gene: TRBV7-2
j_gene: TRBJ2-1
abundance: many
d_gene: TRBD2
CDR3aa: CASTEIGLENNEQFF
CDR3nt: TGTGCCAGCACCGAGATCGGACTAGAAAACAATGAGCAGTTCTTC